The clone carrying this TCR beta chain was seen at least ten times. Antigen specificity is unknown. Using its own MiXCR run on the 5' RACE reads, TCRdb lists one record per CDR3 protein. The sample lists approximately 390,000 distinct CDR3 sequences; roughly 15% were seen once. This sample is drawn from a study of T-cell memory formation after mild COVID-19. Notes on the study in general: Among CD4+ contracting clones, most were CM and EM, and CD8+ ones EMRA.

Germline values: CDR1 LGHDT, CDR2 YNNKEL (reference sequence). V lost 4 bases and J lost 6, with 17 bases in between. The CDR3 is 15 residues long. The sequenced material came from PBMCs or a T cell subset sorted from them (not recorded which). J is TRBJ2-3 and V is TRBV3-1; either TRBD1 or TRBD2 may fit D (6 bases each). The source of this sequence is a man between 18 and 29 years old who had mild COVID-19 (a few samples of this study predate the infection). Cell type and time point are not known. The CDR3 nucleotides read TGTGCCAGCAGCCCGGGGGCCATCGGAAGTGATACGCAGTATTTT. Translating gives CASSPGAIGSDTQYF.